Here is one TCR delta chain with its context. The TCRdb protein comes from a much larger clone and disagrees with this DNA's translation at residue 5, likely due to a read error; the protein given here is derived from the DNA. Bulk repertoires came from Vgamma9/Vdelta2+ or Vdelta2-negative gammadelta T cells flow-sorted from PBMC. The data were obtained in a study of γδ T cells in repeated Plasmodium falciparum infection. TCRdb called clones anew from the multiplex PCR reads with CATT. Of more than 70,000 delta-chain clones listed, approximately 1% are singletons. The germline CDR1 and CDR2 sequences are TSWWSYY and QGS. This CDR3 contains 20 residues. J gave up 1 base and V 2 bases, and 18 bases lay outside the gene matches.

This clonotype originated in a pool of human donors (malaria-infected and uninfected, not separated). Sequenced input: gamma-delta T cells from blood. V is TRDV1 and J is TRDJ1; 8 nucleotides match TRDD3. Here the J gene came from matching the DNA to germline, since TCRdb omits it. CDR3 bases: TGTGCTCTTGGGGAATTACTCTCTTACTGGGGGCCACCTGGCACCGATAAACTCATCTTT. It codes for CALGELLSYWGPPGTDKLIF.